Below, 11 T cell receptor beta chains from the same sample are listed, as sequenced in a study of technical replicates of blood from a few donors. Generated by immunoSEQ multiplex PCR, the TCRdb table keeps only in-frame clones and is missing some. The sample yields tens of thousands of clones, 92% seen once. Material for sequencing was T cells isolated from PBMCs. The receptors derive from a human donor in good health.

The rearrangement uses TRBV15 and TRBJ2-7, with 9 positions matching TRBD2. This CDR3 has 16 amino acids. The germline CDR1 and CDR2 sequences are LNHNV and YYDKDF (reference sequence). The J segment lost 4 bases and the V segment lost 0 bases, leaving 7 bases of the junction unmatched. The CDR3 here is CATSREATSGIYEQYF. CDR3 DNA: TGTGCCACCAGCAGAGAGGCGACTAGCGGTATATACGAGCAGTACTTC.

CDR3 protein: CASSIANGGYNEQFF. DNA for the CDR3: TGTGCCAGCAGTATTGCTAACGGGGGATACAATGAGCAGTTCTTC. The chain links TRBV27 to TRBJ2-1, with D possibly TRBD2 on 6 matching bases. Trimming stripped 5 bases from V and 4 bases from J, with 15 bases between. CDR1 and CDR2 (germline): MNHEY, SMNVEV (reference sequence). This CDR3 spans 15 amino acids.

The CDR3 here is CASTRQGPQETQYF. For the CDR3, the DNA is TGTGCCAGCACCAGACAGGGACCACAAGAGACCCAGTACTTC. This chain joins TRBV5-4 and TRBJ2-5; 7 nucleotides align to TRBD1. CDR3 length equals 14 residues. The germline V gene encodes CDR1 SGHNT and CDR2 YYREEE (reference sequence). V dropped 6 bases and J dropped 2; count of bases not matched to a gene: 7.

DNA for the CDR3: TGTGCCTGGAGTCCGTACCAAGAGACCCAGTACTTC. Residues: CAWSPYQETQYF. The chain couples TRBV30 to TRBJ2-5; D gene unclear. V was cut by 2 bases and J by 0 bases, with 4 bases left in between. This CDR3 has 12 residues. Germline CDR1 is GTSNPN and CDR2 is SVGIG (reference sequence).

This chain uses TRBV27 with TRBJ2-3, with unresolved D. Trimming removed 6 bases from V and 0 bases from J, with 10 bases in between. This CDR3 region has 14 residues. Germline CDR1 is MNHEY and CDR2 is SMNVEV (reference sequence). In DNA, the CDR3 is TGTGCCAGCAGACTTCATGGTAGCACAGATACGCAGTATTTT. Its translation: CASRLHGSTDTQYF.

The chain is built from TRBV9 and TRBJ2-3; 10 positions match TRBD2. V shed 4 bases, J shed 2 bases, and the junction held 10 bases outside the gene matches. Germline CDR1 is SGDLS and CDR2 is YYNGEE. The length of the CDR3 is 17 residues. The CDR3: CASSFQLTSGVTDTQYF. The CDR3 DNA is TGTGCCAGCAGCTTTCAATTAACTAGCGGGGTCACAGATACGCAGTATTTT.

This sequence joins TRBV19 and TRBJ2-2; 7 bases agree with TRBD2. The germline V gene has CDR1 LNHDA and CDR2 SQIVND (reference sequence). Trimming removed 5 bases from V and 0 bases from J; junction bases left unmatched: 3. The CDR3 runs to 15 residues. The CDR3 reads CASSRGGANTGELFF. CDR3 nucleotide sequence: TGTGCCAGTAGTCGCGGGGGAGCGAACACCGGGGAGCTGTTTTTT.

This chain joins TRBV11-2 and TRBJ1-1, with 9 nucleotides matching TRBD1. The germline gives CDR1 SGHAT, CDR2 FQNNGV. This CDR3 has 14 amino acids. J gave up 3 bases and V 6 bases, and 5 bases lay outside the gene matches. CDR3 in amino acids: CASSPGTGYTEAFF. The CDR3, as DNA: TGTGCCAGCAGTCCCGGGACAGGGTACACTGAAGCTTTCTTT. Variable domain in full (rest from reference TRBV11-2 and TRBJ1-1): EAGVAQSPRYKIIEKRQSVAFWCNPISGHATLYWYQQILGQGPKLLIQFQNNGVVDDSQLPKDRFSAERLKGVDSTLKIQPAKLEDSAVYLCASSPGTGYTEAFFGQGTRLTVV.

V usage is TRBV10-1 and J usage is TRBJ2-5; D might be TRBD1 (5 bases). CDR3 size: 14 residues. Germline loops: CDR1 WNHNN, CDR2 SYGVQD (reference sequence). V dropped 4 bases and J dropped 5 bases, with 14 bases sitting between them. Here the CDR3 DNA reads TGCGCCAGCAGTGGAACAGGTGCGGACGAGACCCAGTACTTC. Translated: CASSGTGADETQYF.

V is TRBV6-5 and J is TRBJ1-5, with TRBD1 as a possible D gene (6 bases). The CDR3 is made up of 14 amino acids. With 6 bases removed from V and 7 bases from J, the gap between germline ends came to 16 bases. CDR1 is MNHEY and CDR2 is SVGAGI in the germline V gene. This chain's CDR3 is CASSKGGAKQPQHF. Here the CDR3 DNA reads TGTGCCAGCAGCAAGGGGGGGGCAAAACAGCCCCAGCATTTT.

The chain links TRBV7-7 to TRBJ2-3; 11 nucleotides match TRBD2. V was pared by 3 bases and J by 3 bases, with 2 bases of the junction left unmatched. Germline V gene lookup returns CDR1 SSHAT and CDR2 FNYEAQ (reference sequence). CDR3 length equals 15 residues. The CDR3 loop reads CASSFVAGGTDTQYF. In DNA, the CDR3 is TGTGCCAGCAGCTTCGTAGCGGGAGGGACAGATACGCAGTATTTT.